This T cell receptor (beta chain) was observed in a study of T cell repertoires in ileal Crohn's disease. On the study more broadly: Less than 40% were active smokers at surgery; median disease duration was around 7.9 years. The M0 sample came from the inflamed ileal portion of the resected specimen.

Profiling relied on immunoSEQ multiplex PCR, and the TCRdb table lists in-frame clones only, not all of them. The sample lists some 16,000 clones, 92% seen once, with less than 8.5% in the top ten. This CDR3 has 12 residues. Trimming removed 6 bases from V and 6 bases from J, with 9 bases in between. Germline V gives CDR1 LGHNT, CDR2 FRNRAP. Sample time point: inflamed ileum from the surgical specimen. The sample holds one count of this clone. The specimen sequenced was ileal tissue. The source of this sequence is an adult with Crohn's disease. The chain recombines TRBV12-5 with TRBJ2-1, with D perhaps matching TRBD2 (6 bases). The CDR3 sequence: CASGEGFNEQFF. As DNA, the CDR3 is TGTGCTAGTGGGGAGGGGTTCAATGAGCAGTTCTTC.